This T cell receptor (beta chain) was profiled in a study of cytomegalovirus exposure and HLA in healthy donors (dated by TCRdb to about 2017). Notes on the research overall: An earlier analysis of under 600 of the donors reported 250 to 350 Gb of sequence data and 117 million unique TCR beta sequences from about 200 million T cells. An early release covering 500 to 750 HLA-typed donors comprised 250 to 350 gigabases of sequencing data and tens of millions of unique TCR sequences. Among the roughly 380 genotyped donors, approximately 81% belonged to the genetic ancestry cluster associated with self-reported Caucasian donors. The aim of the study was to test whether cataloging public T cell receptors could identify signatures of past pathogen exposure. The study used immunosequencing to profile the T cell repertoires of 670 or so subjects and linked those repertoires to cytomegalovirus serostatus. Besides the first cohort of 500 to 700 subjects, a separate validation cohort made up of 95 to 150 different subjects was used. To predict cytomegalovirus infection status, the study combined high-throughput TCR immunosequencing, statistical association of individual TCRs with disease status, and machine learning. In a later analysis, previously published TCR beta repertoires from 670 or so donors were re-analyzed and high-resolution HLA genotyping was added so that TCR occurrence patterns could be studied. Rather than drawing on any new phenotypic data, the later analysis identified candidate immune exposures from TCR beta sequences and the way those sequences occurred across donors. An earlier analysis of 500 to 650 of the donors applied high-throughput TCR beta sequencing to assess whether each TCR beta V gene segment acted as functional or pseudogenic. Donor age, sex, ethnicity and CMV serostatus were compiled alongside the repertoire data. A later genetic analysis took genome-wide SNP genotypes for 398 of the 666 donors and used that subset as a discovery cohort. All discovery cohort repertoires had been generated using a single sequencing platform. HLA typing covered class I and class II loci at four-digit resolution. Typing coverage varied by locus: 629-630 donors for A, B, C, DRB1 and DQB1; approximately 560 for DQA1; more than 600 for DPA1; some 470 for DPB1. Several DR-DQ haplotypes were treated as single units for association and clustering because of strong linkage in the cohort. Among 398 genotyped donors of the cohort, an average of around 240,000 unique TCR beta nucleotide sequences were sequenced per donor, 15% to 20% of them non-productive.

Points the paper makes about the study in general: In vitro tests confirmed that three of the cytomegalovirus-associated TCR beta chains recognize cytomegalovirus antigens. Most TCR sequences were seen in very few donors, while some public TCRs were found in many individuals. Some IMGT-functional V segments, including TRBV6-2 and TRBV6-3, could not be distinguished by the 87-base-pair reads and were therefore excluded. Assigning TCR associations to individual alleles was difficult when HLA alleles, especially DR and DQ, strongly co-occurred. V-gene and J-gene trimming of TCR beta chains was associated with a missense DCLRE1C variant in a later genetic analysis, and the association was replicated in an independent cohort. Fewer than 20 rarely observed V segments, including chromosome 9 orphons, were excluded from the earlier analysis of almost 600 of the donors because counts were too low. Only TCR beta chains were sequenced in this cohort, and the absence of alpha or paired-chain data limited detectable features. Several of the top co-occurrence clusters appeared to be linked to parvovirus B19, influenza, CMV and Epstein-Barr virus, according to a later analysis. Cytomegalovirus status was reported to be diagnosed by the classifier with high specificity and sensitivity in both the original and validation cohorts. A further reported finding was that TCR beta sequences accurately predicted the HLA-A and HLA-B alleles for most subjects in the first cohort. A later analysis found that most CMV-associated TCR beta chains appeared HLA-restricted, with HLA associations seemingly driven largely by CMV exposure. In the study, some 160 TCR beta chains were listed as associated with cytomegalovirus. In an earlier analysis of a few hundred of the donors, most TCR beta V segments were observed in productive rearrangements about 90% or about 30% of the time, broadly matching IMGT annotations. According to a later analysis, TCR association rates differed among HLA loci, with DRB1 alleles showing the most associated TCRs and HLA-C alleles showing the fewest. Immune exposure information for the cohort was limited to CMV serostatus. A group of highly shared sequence variants was considered likely to be a technical artifact of the sequencing pipeline. A later genetic analysis reported fewer N-insertions in productive TCRs among donors in an Asian-associated ancestry cluster than the approximately 670-donor mean. In a later analysis, HLA-associated TCR beta chains were found to be more clonally expanded and to have lower generation probabilities than equally common non-associated chains. Linkage disequilibrium might explain the correlated functional status among segregating V segments, but an unknown experimental factor could not be excluded. Sequencing depth was assumed to be roughly uniform across donors in the presence/absence analyses, though that assumption may not hold. The authors suggested that the approach could potentially be extended to other disease states and immunological phenotypes. Because HLA typing was unavailable for some donors at each locus, only the typed subset was used in association tests. At a false discovery rate of 0.05, a later analysis linked some 18,000 TCR beta sequences to specific HLA alleles.

Library construction relied on the immunoSEQ multiplex PCR assay. The multiplex PCR relied on a mix of 60 forward primers for TCR Vbeta segments and 13 reverse primers for TCR Jbeta segments. A multiplex PCR assay on genomic DNA amplified the CDR3 region of rearranged TCR beta genes. Amplified TCR beta libraries were sequenced as 87-base-pair reads on the Illumina HiSeq System. In the paper's pipeline: A later analysis counted tens of millions of unique TCR beta chains across the 666 repertoires, and 9.5 million to 11 million of these chains were shared by at least two donors. To remove PCR and sequencing errors, raw reads were error-corrected and collapsed into unique sequences using a nearest-neighbor algorithm that merged closely related sequences. CDR3 sequences were aligned to IMGT reference sequences to assign V, D and J gene segments. For a sequence to be retained, a match of at least six nucleotides to both a V gene segment and a J gene segment was required. Rearrangements were classified as productive when the CDR3 lacked stop codons and remained in frame with V and J, and all other rearrangements were classified as non-productive. Following IMGT convention, CDR3 was defined as the stretch from the second conserved V-encoded cysteine up to the conserved J-encoded phenylalanine. The earlier analysis of 550 to 650 of the donors excluded any sequence lacking an unambiguous match to a single V gene segment. An earlier analysis of 450 to 650 of the donors called V segments functional above 56.7% productive rearrangements and segregating when the between-donor standard deviation exceeded 5%. A statistical classification framework was built for diagnosing cytomegalovirus status from the catalog of TCR beta chain sequences. V and J gene assignment, in a later analysis, came from comparing TCR nucleotide sequences with IMGT/GENE-DB human TR gene sequences. In a later analysis, CDR3 sequences and most-parsimonious VDJ recombination scenarios were assigned using the TCRdist pipeline. In a later analysis, each TCR beta chain was defined by its CDR3 amino acid sequence together with its V-gene family, and reads without a unique V-gene family were excluded. In a later analysis, a few hundred highly shared, low-generation-probability nucleotide sequences were removed to address suspected cross-contamination and a sequencing artifact. In a later analysis, a clonal expansion index for each public chain was calculated from normalized within-repertoire ranks of inferred template counts. A later analysis computed generation probabilities with a VDJ recombination model fitted to out-of-frame rearrangements, and checked the results against IGoR. In a later analysis, TCR-TCR, TCR-HLA and TCR-CMV co-occurrence was scored with hypergeometric tests, and a repertoire-size bias correction was applied to TCR pairs. A later analysis estimated false discovery rates by permuting HLA or CMV assignments 20 times. A later analysis grouped co-occurring TCRs with DBSCAN, adding TCRdist sequence similarity when clustering within HLA-allele-positive subsets. For co-occurrence clustering, repertoires with fewer than 30,000 or more than 120,000 public chains were excluded, along with about five repertoires with anomalous nucleotide sharing. Imported from immuneACCESS, the table was reduced by TCRdb to in-frame sequences with V and J called. These copies leave out some clones; in studies compared against another copy, an unresolved V gene accounts for under half, and the cause of the remainder is not known. V and J calls and clone size are copied from that table; D and trimming were computed from the DNA. The sample table holds hundreds of thousands of clones, of which approximately 88% were seen once. Roughly 0.71% of the sample is in the top ten clones.

In total, more than 500 healthy bone marrow donors made up the cohort. At the time of sampling, all cohort members were nominally healthy, though unrecorded immune exposures were likely present. The donor was CMV seronegative and was included in the group of 352 seronegative cohort members. Every donor gave a peripheral blood sample, and the peripheral blood mononuclear cells from that sample were used for TCR beta sequencing. The Qiagen DNeasy Blood Extraction Kit was used to extract genomic DNA from the blood cell samples. Concerning this clone itself: Its antigen remains undetermined. No base quality information exists; no much larger clone differs at one position.

The CDR3 runs 17 residues from the cysteine to the phenylalanine. Only the CDR3 part of the read is kept: 51 bases, read in frame from the first base. A distance of 14 bases separates the germline ends of V and J, which lose 0 bases and 0 bases respectively. CDR1 and CDR2 (SGDLS, YYNGEE) derive from the germline V gene. Sequencing was done on a sample of PBMCs. The sequence derives from a boy between 2 and 10 years old in good health and CMV-seronegative. This sequence uses TRBV9 and TRBJ2-3, with a tentative D gene TRBD2 over 5 matching bases. CDR3 region: CASSVGPVGMSTDTQYF. The nucleotide sequence is given as TGTGCCAGCAGCGTAGGTCCGGTCGGGATGAGCACAGATACGCAGTATTTT.